These T cell receptor beta chains were read from a single sample in a study of vaccination effects on CD4 cells after COVID-19. Produced via immunoSEQ multiplex PCR; TCRdb's table is partial and in-frame only. The repertoire has about 31,000 clones, just under 75% of them found once; the top ten carry roughly 15%. No antigen is known for these receptors. The sequencing used CD4+ T cells from PBMCs cultured with HCoV-229E spike peptides, collected after COVID-19 vaccination. Receptors originate from a human donor who received a COVID-19 vaccine. The CDR3 runs from the conserved cysteine through the conserved F or W. Fields, in order: clone size, D gene, J gene, V gene, CDR3 DNA, CDR3 protein. The D gene is left open where the match is weak. Expanded clones get a size class; other rows say once, few or many, or leave the size out.

abundance: -
d_gene: -
j_gene: TRBJ2-3
v_gene: TRBV19
CDR3nt: TGTGCCAGTAGTATAAATGAGGGGCAGGGTGGTACGCAGTATTTT
CDR3aa: CASSINEGQGGTQYF

abundance: -
d_gene: TRBD1
j_gene: TRBJ2-1
v_gene: TRBV6-1
CDR3nt: TGTGCCAGCAGTGTTGCAACCGGGACAGGGACCTACAATGAGCAGTTCTTC
CDR3aa: CASSVATGTGTYNEQFF

abundance: once
d_gene: -
j_gene: TRBJ2-3
v_gene: TRBV5-1
CDR3nt: TGCGCCAGCAGCTGGGGACTCCCAGATACGCAGTATTTT
CDR3aa: CASSWGLPDTQYF

abundance: -
d_gene: TRBD1
j_gene: TRBJ2-3
v_gene: TRBV11-2
CDR3nt: TGTGCCAGCAGCTTCTCCGGACAGGGGGCGTCCACAGATACGCAGTATTTT
CDR3aa: CASSFSGQGASTDTQYF

abundance: -
d_gene: TRBD1
j_gene: TRBJ2-7
v_gene: TRBV10-3
CDR3nt: TGTGCCACCTCGGGACAGGGCTCCTACGAGCAGTACTTC
CDR3aa: CATSGQGSYEQYF

abundance: few
d_gene: -
j_gene: TRBJ2-7
v_gene: TRBV3-1/TRBV3-2
CDR3nt: TGTGCCAGCAGCCAAGGACAGGAGCAGTACTTC
CDR3aa: CASSQGQEQYF

abundance: once
d_gene: TRBD1
j_gene: TRBJ2-3
v_gene: TRBV7-9
CDR3nt: TGTGCCAGCAGCTTAGGGGGACAGGGGGCAGGAGATACGCAGTATTTT
CDR3aa: CASSLGGQGAGDTQYF

abundance: -
d_gene: TRBD1
j_gene: TRBJ1-2
v_gene: TRBV7-8
CDR3nt: TGTGCCAGCAGCTTTACCCTCGGCGGGCAGGGGGCATCCTATGGCTACACCTTC
CDR3aa: CASSFTLGGQGASYGYTF

abundance: few
d_gene: -
j_gene: TRBJ2-7
v_gene: TRBV10-3
CDR3nt: TGTGCCATCAGTGATCGACAGAGTCTCTACGAGCAGTACTTC
CDR3aa: CAISDRQSLYEQYF

abundance: -
d_gene: TRBD2
j_gene: TRBJ2-3
v_gene: TRBV10-3
CDR3nt: TGTGCCGCTAGCGGGGGGCCCACAGATACGCAGTATTTT
CDR3aa: CAASGGPTDTQYF

abundance: -
d_gene: -
j_gene: TRBJ1-5
v_gene: TRBV6-6
CDR3nt: TGTGCCAGCAGTTACGGGGAGGGGGGCAATCAGCCCCAGCATTTT
CDR3aa: CASSYGEGGNQPQHF

abundance: -
d_gene: TRBD1
j_gene: TRBJ2-5
v_gene: TRBV19
CDR3nt: TGTGCCAGTAGTAGAGGACAGGGGGCTACTGAAGAGACCCAGTACTTC
CDR3aa: CASSRGQGATEETQYF

abundance: -
d_gene: -
j_gene: TRBJ2-2
v_gene: TRBV9
CDR3nt: TGTGCCAGCAGCGTAGAAGGTGTTTCCACCGGGGAGCTGTTTTTT
CDR3aa: CASSVEGVSTGELFF

abundance: -
d_gene: TRBD1
j_gene: TRBJ2-3
v_gene: TRBV19
CDR3nt: TGTGCCAGTAGTACGTTTGGACAGGGGCCAGATACGCAGTATTTT
CDR3aa: CASSTFGQGPDTQYF

abundance: -
d_gene: -
j_gene: TRBJ1-5
v_gene: TRBV19
CDR3nt: TGTGCCAGTAGTATAGTGGGCAGCGCCAATCAGCCCCAGCATTTT
CDR3aa: CASSIVGSANQPQHF

abundance: -
d_gene: -
j_gene: TRBJ2-2
v_gene: TRBV5-1
CDR3nt: TGCGCCAGCAGCTTAACTCAGACCGGGGAGCTGTTTTTT
CDR3aa: CASSLTQTGELFF

abundance: -
d_gene: TRBD1
j_gene: TRBJ2-3
v_gene: TRBV5-1
CDR3nt: TGCGCCAGCAGCTTGGGTCAGGGGGCAACAGATACGCAGTATTTT
CDR3aa: CASSLGQGATDTQYF

abundance: -
d_gene: -
j_gene: TRBJ2-3
v_gene: TRBV15
CDR3nt: TGTGCCACCAGCAGAGTAACAGGGATATCCGATACGCAGTATTTT
CDR3aa: CATSRVTGISDTQYF

abundance: once
d_gene: -
j_gene: TRBJ1-1
v_gene: TRBV27
CDR3nt: TGTGCCAGCAGTTTATCGTTAGGTGGGAACACTGAAGCTTTCTTT
CDR3aa: CASSLSLGGNTEAFF

abundance: -
d_gene: -
j_gene: TRBJ1-1
v_gene: TRBV5-1
CDR3nt: TGCGCCAGCAGCTTCTCAGGGGAAGTCACTGAAGCTTTCTTT
CDR3aa: CASSFSGEVTEAFF

abundance: few
d_gene: -
j_gene: TRBJ2-1
v_gene: TRBV6-5
CDR3nt: TGTGCCAGCAGTCATATCAGGGGGGGGACCCAGTTCTTC
CDR3aa: CASSHIRGGTQFF

abundance: -
d_gene: TRBD2
j_gene: TRBJ2-1
v_gene: TRBV5-1
CDR3nt: TGCGCCAGCAGCTTCACCGGGACTAACAATGAGCAGTTCTTC
CDR3aa: CASSFTGTNNEQFF

abundance: -
d_gene: -
j_gene: TRBJ2-4
v_gene: TRBV4-1
CDR3nt: TGCGCCAGCAGCCCCCTCGCTCTAGCCAAAAACATTCAGTACTTC
CDR3aa: CASSPLALAKNIQYF

abundance: -
d_gene: -
j_gene: TRBJ2-7
v_gene: TRBV6-2/TRBV6-3
CDR3nt: TGTGCCAGCAGCCTCGGGGTCCGCCTGGCCGAGCAGTACTTC
CDR3aa: CASSLGVRLAEQYF

abundance: -
d_gene: -
j_gene: TRBJ2-4
v_gene: TRBV19
CDR3nt: TGTGCCAGTAGTATGCGTGACCACAAGAAAAACATTCAGTACTTC
CDR3aa: CASSMRDHKKNIQYF

abundance: -
d_gene: -
j_gene: TRBJ2-5
v_gene: TRBV4-1
CDR3nt: TGCGCCAGCAGCAAAGGGCAGAAAGAGACCCAGTACTTC
CDR3aa: CASSKGQKETQYF

abundance: -
d_gene: -
j_gene: TRBJ2-1
v_gene: TRBV10-2
CDR3nt: TGCGCCAGCAGTGAGATCGGGGGAGGATCCTACAATGAGCAGTTCTTC
CDR3aa: CASSEIGGGSYNEQFF

abundance: -
d_gene: -
j_gene: TRBJ2-7
v_gene: TRBV6-5
CDR3nt: TGTGCCAGCAGTTCCCCAGGGAAATCCTACGAGCAGTACTTC
CDR3aa: CASSSPGKSYEQYF

abundance: -
d_gene: -
j_gene: TRBJ1-5
v_gene: TRBV19
CDR3nt: TGTGCCAGTACCCTTGGACCCAATCAGCCCCAGCATTTT
CDR3aa: CASTLGPNQPQHF

abundance: once
d_gene: TRBD2
j_gene: TRBJ2-5
v_gene: TRBV5-1
CDR3nt: TGCGCCAGCAGCTTGGGCGGTAGCGGGAGCTGGACCCAGTACTTC
CDR3aa: CASSLGGSGSWTQYF

abundance: -
d_gene: -
j_gene: TRBJ2-3
v_gene: TRBV19
CDR3nt: TGTGCCAGTAGTATCACCGGTACGCAGTATTTT
CDR3aa: CASSITGTQYF